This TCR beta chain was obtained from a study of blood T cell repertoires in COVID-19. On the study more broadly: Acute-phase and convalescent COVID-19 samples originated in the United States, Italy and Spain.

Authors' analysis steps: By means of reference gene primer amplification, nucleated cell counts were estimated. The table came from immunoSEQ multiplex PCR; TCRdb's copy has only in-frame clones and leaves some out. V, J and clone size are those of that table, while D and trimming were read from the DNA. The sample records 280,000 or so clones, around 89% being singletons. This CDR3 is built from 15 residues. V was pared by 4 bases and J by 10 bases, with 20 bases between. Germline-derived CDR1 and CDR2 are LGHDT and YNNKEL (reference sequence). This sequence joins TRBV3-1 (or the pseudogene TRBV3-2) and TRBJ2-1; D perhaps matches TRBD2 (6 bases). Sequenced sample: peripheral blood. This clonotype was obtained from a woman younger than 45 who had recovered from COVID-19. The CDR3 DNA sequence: TGTGCCAGCAGCCCTAGCGATACCCCACTAAGGGAGCAGTTCTTC. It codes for CASSPSDTPLREQFF.